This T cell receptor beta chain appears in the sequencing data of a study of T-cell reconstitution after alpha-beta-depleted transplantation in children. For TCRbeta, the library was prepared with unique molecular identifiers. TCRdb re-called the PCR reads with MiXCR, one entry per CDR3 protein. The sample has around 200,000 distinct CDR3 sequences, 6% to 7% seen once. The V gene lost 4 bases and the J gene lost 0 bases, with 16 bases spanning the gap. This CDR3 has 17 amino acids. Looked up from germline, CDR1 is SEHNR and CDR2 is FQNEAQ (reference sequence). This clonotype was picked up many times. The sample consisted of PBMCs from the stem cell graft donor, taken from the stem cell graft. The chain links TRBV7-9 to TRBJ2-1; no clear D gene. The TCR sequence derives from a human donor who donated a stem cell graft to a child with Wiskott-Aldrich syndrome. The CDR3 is CASSSIRDPSSYNEQFF. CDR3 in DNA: TGTGCCAGCAGCTCGATCCGCGACCCGAGCTCCTACAATGAGCAGTTCTTC. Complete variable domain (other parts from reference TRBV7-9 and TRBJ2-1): DTGVSQNPRHKITKRGQNVTFRCDPISEHNRLYWYRQTLGQGPEFLTYFQNEAQLEKSRLLSDRFSAERPKGSFSTLEIQRTEQGDSAMYLCASSSIRDPSSYNEQFFGPGTRLTVL.